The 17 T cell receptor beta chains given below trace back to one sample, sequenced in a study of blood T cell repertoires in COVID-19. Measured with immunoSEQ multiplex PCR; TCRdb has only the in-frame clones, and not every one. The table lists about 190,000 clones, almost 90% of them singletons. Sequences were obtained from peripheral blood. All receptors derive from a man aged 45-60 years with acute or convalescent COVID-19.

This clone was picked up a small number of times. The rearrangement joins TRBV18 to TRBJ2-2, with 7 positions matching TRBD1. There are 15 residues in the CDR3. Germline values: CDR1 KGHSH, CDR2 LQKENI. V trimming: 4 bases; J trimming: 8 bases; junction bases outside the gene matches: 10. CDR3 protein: CASSLSYRGPGELFF. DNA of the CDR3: TGTGCCAGCTCACTCTCCTACAGGGGTCCAGGGGAGCTGTTTTTT.

The DNA of the CDR3 is TGTGCCATCAGTGAGTCGAAAAGGGGCGCGGGAATTGTCTCACCCCTCCACTTT. Translating it yields CAISESKRGAGIVSPLHF. The chain uses TRBV10-3 and TRBJ1-6; D might be TRBD1 (5 bases). The ends were cut back, 0 bases at V and 10 bases at J, with 22 bases in the middle. The CDR3 length is 18 residues. Germline lookup yields CDR1 ENHRY and CDR2 SYGVKD.

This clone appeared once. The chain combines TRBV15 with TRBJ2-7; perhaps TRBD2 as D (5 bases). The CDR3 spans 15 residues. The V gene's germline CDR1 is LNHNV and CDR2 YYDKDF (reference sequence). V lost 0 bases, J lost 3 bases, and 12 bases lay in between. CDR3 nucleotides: TGTGCCACCAGCAGAGATCCGGGAAAAGGCTACGAGCAGTACTTC. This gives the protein CATSRDPGKGYEQYF.

The CDR3 loop is CATPPVPTLAEPYNEQFF. CDR3 coding DNA: TGTGCCACCCCACCCGTCCCCACTCTTGCGGAGCCCTACAATGAGCAGTTCTTC. The gene calls are TRBV24-1 and TRBJ2-1; D is ambiguous. Between the trimmed V and J ends, which lost 9 bases and 2 bases, there was a span of 25 bases. Germline loops: CDR1 KGHDR, CDR2 SFDVKD. The CDR3 consists of 18 residues.

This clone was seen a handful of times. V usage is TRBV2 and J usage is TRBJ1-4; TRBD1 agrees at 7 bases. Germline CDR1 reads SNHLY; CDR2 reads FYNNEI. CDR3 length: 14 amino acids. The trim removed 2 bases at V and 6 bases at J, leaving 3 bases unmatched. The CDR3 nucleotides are TGTGCCAGCAGTGAACAGGGGACAGATGAAAAACTGTTTTTT. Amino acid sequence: CASSEQGTDEKLFF.

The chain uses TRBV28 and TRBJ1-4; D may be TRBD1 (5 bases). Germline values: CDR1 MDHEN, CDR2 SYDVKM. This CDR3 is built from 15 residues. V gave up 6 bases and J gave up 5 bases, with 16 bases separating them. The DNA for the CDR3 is TGTGCCAGCAGCCCCGCGAGCCAGGGAAATGAAAAACTGTTTTTT. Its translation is CASSPASQGNEKLFF. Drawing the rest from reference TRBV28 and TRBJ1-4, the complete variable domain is DVKVTQSSRYLVKRTGEKVFLECVQDMDHENMFWYRQDPGLGLRLIYFSYDVKMKEKGDIPEGYSVSREKKERFSLILESASTNQTSMYLCASSPASQGNEKLFFGSGTQLSVL.

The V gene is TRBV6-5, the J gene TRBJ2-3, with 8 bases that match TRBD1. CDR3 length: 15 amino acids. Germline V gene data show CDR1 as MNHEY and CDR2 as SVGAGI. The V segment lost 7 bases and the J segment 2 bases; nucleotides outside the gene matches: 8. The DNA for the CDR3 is TGTGCCAGCACCCTCGGACAGGGTAACACAGATACGCAGTATTTT. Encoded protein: CASTLGQGNTDTQYF.

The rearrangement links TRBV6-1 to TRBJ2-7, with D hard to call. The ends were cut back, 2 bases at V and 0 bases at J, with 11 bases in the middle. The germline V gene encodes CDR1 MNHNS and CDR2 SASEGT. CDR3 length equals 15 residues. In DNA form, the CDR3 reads TGTGCCAGCAGTGAACAGCCTAGGAGCTCCTACGAGCAGTACGTC. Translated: CASSEQPRSSYEQYV.

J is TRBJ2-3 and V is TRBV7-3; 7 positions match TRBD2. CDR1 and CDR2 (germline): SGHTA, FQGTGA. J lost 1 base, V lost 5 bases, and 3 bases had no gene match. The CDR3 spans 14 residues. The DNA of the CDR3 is TGTGCCAGCAGCCCTACTAGCGGCACAGATACGCAGTATTTT. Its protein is CASSPTSGTDTQYF.

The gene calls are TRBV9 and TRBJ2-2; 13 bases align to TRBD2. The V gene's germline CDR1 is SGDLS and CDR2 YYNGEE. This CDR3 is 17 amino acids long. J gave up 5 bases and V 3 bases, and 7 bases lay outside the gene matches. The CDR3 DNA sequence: TGTGCCAGCAGCGCCGGACTAGCGGGAGATGGTACCGGGGAGCTGTTTTTT. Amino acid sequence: CASSAGLAGDGTGELFF.

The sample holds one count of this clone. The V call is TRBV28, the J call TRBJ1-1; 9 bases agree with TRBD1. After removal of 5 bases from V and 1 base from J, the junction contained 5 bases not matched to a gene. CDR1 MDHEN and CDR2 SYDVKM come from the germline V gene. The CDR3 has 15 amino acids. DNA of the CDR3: TGTGCCAGCAGTATACCGGGACAGGGGAACACTGAAGCTTTCTTT. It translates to CASSIPGQGNTEAFF.

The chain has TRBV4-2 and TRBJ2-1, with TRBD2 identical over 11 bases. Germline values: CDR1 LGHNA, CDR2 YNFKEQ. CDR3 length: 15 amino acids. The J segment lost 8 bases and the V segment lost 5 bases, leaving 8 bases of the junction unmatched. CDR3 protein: CASSWGLAGGDEQFF. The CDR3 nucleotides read TGTGCCAGCAGCTGGGGGCTAGCGGGGGGAGATGAGCAGTTCTTC.

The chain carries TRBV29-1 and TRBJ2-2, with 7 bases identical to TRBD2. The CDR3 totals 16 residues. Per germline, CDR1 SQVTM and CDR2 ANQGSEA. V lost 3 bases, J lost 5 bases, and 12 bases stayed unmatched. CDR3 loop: CSVEGPLGGSTGELFF. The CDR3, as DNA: TGCAGCGTTGAGGGACCCCTGGGCGGGAGTACCGGGGAGCTGTTTTTT.

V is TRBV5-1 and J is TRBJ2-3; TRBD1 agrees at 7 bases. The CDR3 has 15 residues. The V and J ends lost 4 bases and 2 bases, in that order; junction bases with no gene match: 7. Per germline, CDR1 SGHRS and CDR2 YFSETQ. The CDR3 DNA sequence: TGCGCCAGCAGCAGGCGACAGGGCCTCACAGATACGCAGTATTTT. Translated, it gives CASSRRQGLTDTQYF. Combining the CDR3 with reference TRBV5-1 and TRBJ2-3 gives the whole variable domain KAGVTQTPRYLIKTRGQQVTLSCSPISGHRSVSWYQQTPGQGLQFLFEYFSETQRNKGNFPGRFSGRQFSNSRSEMNVSTLELGDSALYLCASSRRQGLTDTQYFGPGTRLTVL.

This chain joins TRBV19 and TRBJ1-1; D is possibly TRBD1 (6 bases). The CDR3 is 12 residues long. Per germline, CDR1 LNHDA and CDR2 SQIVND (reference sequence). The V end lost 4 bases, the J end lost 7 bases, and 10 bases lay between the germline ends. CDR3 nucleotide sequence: TGTGCCAGTAGTAGGGGACAACTTGAAGCTTTCTTT. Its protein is CASSRGQLEAFF. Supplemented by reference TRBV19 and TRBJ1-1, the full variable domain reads DGGITQSPKYLFRKEGQNVTLSCEQNLNHDAMYWYRQDPGQGLRLIYYSQIVNDFQKGDIAEGYSVSREKKESFPLTVTSAQKNPTAFYLCASSRGQLEAFFGQGTRLTVV.

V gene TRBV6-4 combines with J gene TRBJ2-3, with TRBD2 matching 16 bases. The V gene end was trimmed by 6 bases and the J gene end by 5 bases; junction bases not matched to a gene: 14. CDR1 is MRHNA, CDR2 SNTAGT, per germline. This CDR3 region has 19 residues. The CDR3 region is CASSARGLAGGPLGDTQYF. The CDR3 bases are TGTGCCAGCAGCGCTCGGGGACTAGCGGGAGGGCCTCTAGGAGATACGCAGTATTTT.

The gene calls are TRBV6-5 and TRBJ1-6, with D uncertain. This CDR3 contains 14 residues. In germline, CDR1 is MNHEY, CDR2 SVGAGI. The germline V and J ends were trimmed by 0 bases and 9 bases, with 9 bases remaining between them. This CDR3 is CASSYSAGSSPLHF. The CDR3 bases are TGTGCCAGCAGTTACTCGGCGGGGAGTTCACCCCTCCACTTT.